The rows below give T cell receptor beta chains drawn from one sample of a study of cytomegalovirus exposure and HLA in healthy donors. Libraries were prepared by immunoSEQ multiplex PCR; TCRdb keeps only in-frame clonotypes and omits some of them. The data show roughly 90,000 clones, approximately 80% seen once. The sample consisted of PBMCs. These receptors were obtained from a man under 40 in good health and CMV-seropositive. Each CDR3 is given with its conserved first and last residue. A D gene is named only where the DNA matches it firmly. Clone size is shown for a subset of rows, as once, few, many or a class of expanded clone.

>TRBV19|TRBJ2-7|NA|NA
TGTGCCAGTAGTATAGCGGGGGGCGCCTACGAGCAGTACTTC
CASSIAGGAYEQYF
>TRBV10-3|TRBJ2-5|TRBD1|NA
TGTGCCATCAGTGAGTCGGGACAGGGAGAGACCCAGTACTTC
CAISESGQGETQYF
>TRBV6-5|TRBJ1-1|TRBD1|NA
TGTGCCAGCGGGACAGGATACAACACTGAAGCTTTCTTT
CASGTGYNTEAFF
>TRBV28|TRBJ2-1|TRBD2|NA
TGTGCCAGCATTACTAGCGGGGGTTCCTACAATGAGCAGTTCTTC
CASITSGGSYNEQFF
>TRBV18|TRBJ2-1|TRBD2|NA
TGTGCCAGCTCACCACCGGGACTAGCGGTTTACAATGAGCAGTTCTTC
CASSPPGLAVYNEQFF
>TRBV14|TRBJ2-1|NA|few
TGTGCCAGCAGCCCACTGATGCTCGGTTACAATGAGCAGTTCTTC
CASSPLMLGYNEQFF
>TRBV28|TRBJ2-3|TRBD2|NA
TGTGCCACCCAACCGCTCACTAGCGGAGGCACAGATACGCAGTATTTT
CATQPLTSGGTDTQYF
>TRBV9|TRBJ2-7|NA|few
TGTGCCAGCAGCCAGACTAGTAATCTCTACGAGCAGTACTTC
CASSQTSNLYEQYF
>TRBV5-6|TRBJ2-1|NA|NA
TGTGCCAGCAGCGTAGCCCCTCTCCCCAATGAGCAGTTCTTC
CASSVAPLPNEQFF
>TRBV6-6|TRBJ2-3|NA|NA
TGTGCCAGCAGATCAGGGTTAAACACAGATACGCAGTATTTT
CASRSGLNTDTQYF
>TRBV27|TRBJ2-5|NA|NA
TGTGCCAGCAGTTTAGAACTCGTTAAAGAGACCCAGTACTTC
CASSLELVKETQYF
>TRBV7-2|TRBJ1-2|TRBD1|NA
TGTGCCAGCAGCTTAGAGGGGGCGGACTATGGCTACACCTTC
CASSLEGADYGYTF
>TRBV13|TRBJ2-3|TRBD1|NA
TGTGCCAGCAGCTTTCGGACAGGGATAACAGGAGATACGCAGTATTTT
CASSFRTGITGDTQYF
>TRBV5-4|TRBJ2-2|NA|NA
TGTGCCAGCAGCCCGGAAACTAGCCGGACCGGGGAGCTGTTTTTT
CASSPETSRTGELFF
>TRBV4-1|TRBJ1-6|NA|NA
TGCGCCAGCAGCCAAGATGCCCAGGTGCTATCGCCCCTCCACTTT
CASSQDAQVLSPLHF
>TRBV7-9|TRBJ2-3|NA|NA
TGTGCCAGCAGTCGAGGTGGGGGGACCTCAGATACGCAGTATTTT
CASSRGGGTSDTQYF
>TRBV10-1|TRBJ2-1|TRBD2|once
TGCGCCAGCAGTGAGAGCGGGAGGCCGTATAATGAGCAGTTCTTC
CASSESGRPYNEQFF
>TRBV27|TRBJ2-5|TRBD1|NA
TGTGCCAGCAGTTTGGACAGGGTCGGGGAGACCCAGTACTTC
CASSLDRVGETQYF
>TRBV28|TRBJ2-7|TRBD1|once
TGTGCCAGCAGTTTGAAAAAGCCAGGGGGTGGTGAGCAGTACTTC
CASSLKKPGGGEQYF
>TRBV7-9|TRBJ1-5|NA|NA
TGTGCCAGCAGCTTAGGTACGGGGGGCGGAGGCAATCAGCCCCAGCATTTT
CASSLGTGGGGNQPQHF
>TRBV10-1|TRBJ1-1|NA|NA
TGCGCCAGCAGTTCGTATGGCTACACTGAAGCTTTCTTT
CASSSYGYTEAFF
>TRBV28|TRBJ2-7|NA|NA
TGTGCCAGCAGTTTACCGATTCGGGATTTGTCCTACGAGCAGTACTTC
CASSLPIRDLSYEQYF
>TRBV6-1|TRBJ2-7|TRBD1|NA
TGTGCCAGCAGGCCGGGACAGGGGATGGGCGAGCAGTACTTC
CASRPGQGMGEQYF
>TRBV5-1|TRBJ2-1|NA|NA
TGCGCCAGCAGCTTGGAAGGGACTGGCCTGCTGGGTGAGCAGTTCTTC
CASSLEGTGLLGEQFF
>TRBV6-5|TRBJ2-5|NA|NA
TGTGCCAGCAGTAGTCAGGGGCCCCAAGAGACCCAGTACTTC
CASSSQGPQETQYF
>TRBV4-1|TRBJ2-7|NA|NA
TGCGCCAGCAGCCAAGATGTCCAGCGAATCGAGCAGTACTTC
CASSQDVQRIEQYF
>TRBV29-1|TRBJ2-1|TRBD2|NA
TGCAGCGTTGAAGGGGTCGGGACTAGCGGGAACAATGAGCAGTTCTTC
CSVEGVGTSGNNEQFF
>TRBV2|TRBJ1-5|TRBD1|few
TGTGCCAGCAGAGCGACAGGGATCAATCAGCCCCAGCATTTT
CASRATGINQPQHF
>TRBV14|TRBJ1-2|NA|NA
TGTGCCAGCAGCCAAGATCTGGGGGCTGGCTACACCTTC
CASSQDLGAGYTF
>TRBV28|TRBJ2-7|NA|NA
TGTGCCAGCATTGCGGGCAGGGGAGTGATCGAGCAGTACTTC
CASIAGRGVIEQYF
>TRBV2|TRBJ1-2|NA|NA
TGTGCCAGCAGTTCGGTACAGTCTAACTATGGCTACACCTTC
CASSSVQSNYGYTF
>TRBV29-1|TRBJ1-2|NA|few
TGCAGCGTTGTGACGGGATCCGGTGGCTACACCTTC
CSVVTGSGGYTF
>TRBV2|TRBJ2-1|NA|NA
TGTGCCAGCGGGGGGACTTCTTTCAATGAGCAGTTCTTC
CASGGTSFNEQFF
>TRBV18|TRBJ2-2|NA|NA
TGTGCCAGCTCACCAACGGTACCTTCCAACACCGGGGAGCTGTTTTTT
CASSPTVPSNTGELFF
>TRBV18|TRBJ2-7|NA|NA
TGTGCCAGCTCACCAACTAGCTCAGACGAGCAGTACTTC
CASSPTSSDEQYF
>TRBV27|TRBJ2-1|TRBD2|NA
TGTGCCAGCAGTTTATCCGCTAGCGGGTCCTACAATGAGCAGTTCTTC
CASSLSASGSYNEQFF
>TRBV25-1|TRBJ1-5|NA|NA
TGTGCCAGCAGTGACTCCGGGGAGAATAGCAATCAGCCCCAGCATTTT
CASSDSGENSNQPQHF
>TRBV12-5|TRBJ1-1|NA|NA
TGTGCTAGTGGTTTAGGGGGAAACACTGAAGCTTTCTTT
CASGLGGNTEAFF